These T cell receptor beta chains were read from a single sample in a study of blood T cell repertoires in COVID-19. Here immunoSEQ multiplex PCR was the method, and the copy in TCRdb shows in-frame clones only, minus some. This table has some 200,000 clones, around 86% appearing once. Sequences were obtained from peripheral blood. These receptor sequences come from a woman aged 40 to 50 with acute or convalescent COVID-19. Each CDR3 is given with its conserved first and last residue. A D gene is named only where the DNA matches it firmly. The listing skips clone size in some rows; elsewhere it reads once, few, many or a size class.

j_call d_call cdr3_length v_call clone_size cdr3_aa cdr3_nt
TRBJ1-1 NA 14 TRBV21-1 many CASSKRGLSTEAFF TGTGCCAGCAGCAAGCGGGGATTGAGCACTGAAGCTTTCTTT
TRBJ2-1 TRBD1 13 TRBV5-4 once CASSYGQGDEQFF TGTGCCAGCAGCTACGGACAGGGGGATGAGCAGTTCTTC
TRBJ1-2 NA 13 TRBV27 NA CASSPWAGSGYTF TGTGCCAGCAGTCCGTGGGCAGGCAGTGGCTACACCTTC
TRBJ1-5 NA 12 TRBV27 NA CASSFQGQPQHF TGTGCCAGCAGTTTTCAGGGGCAGCCCCAGCATTTT
TRBJ1-6 TRBD1 15 TRBV27 NA CASSLIRDRGSPLHF TGTGCCAGCAGTTTAATCAGGGACAGGGGATCACCCCTCCACTTT
TRBJ1-5 NA 15 TRBV6-5 NA CASRPRDLRNQPQHF TGTGCCAGCAGGCCCAGGGATCTGCGCAATCAGCCCCAGCATTTT
TRBJ1-6 TRBD1 18 TRBV11-2 NA CASIRTGGRSSYNSPLHF TGTGCCAGCATCAGGACAGGGGGCAGGAGCTCCTATAATTCACCCCTCCACTTT
TRBJ2-3 NA 16 TRBV5-1 NA CASSHGGSREANTQYF TGCGCCAGCAGCCATGGTGGGTCTCGCGAGGCGAATACGCAGTATTTT
TRBJ2-7 NA 13 TRBV6-5 NA CASSYTQGYEQYF TGTGCCAGCAGTTACACCCAGGGCTACGAGCAGTACTTC
TRBJ2-7 TRBD1 15 TRBV28 NA CASSPGTGISYEQYF TGTGCCAGCAGCCCCGGGACAGGGATCTCCTACGAGCAGTACTTC
TRBJ2-1 TRBD1 15 TRBV5-1 NA CASSLGQGFIDEQFF TGCGCCAGCAGCCTAGGACAGGGTTTTATTGATGAGCAGTTCTTC
TRBJ2-5 NA 16 TRBV7-6 NA CASSLRKTDHGETQYF TGTGCCAGCAGCTTACGGAAGACAGACCACGGTGAGACCCAGTACTTC
TRBJ2-7 TRBD2 13 TRBV29-1 NA CSARGTNIYEQYF TGCAGCGCCCGAGGGACTAATATCTACGAGCAGTACTTC
TRBJ2-1 TRBD1 15 TRBV28 NA CASSPNRGLYNEQFF TGTGCCAGCAGTCCAAACAGGGGGCTATACAATGAGCAGTTCTTC
TRBJ2-7 TRBD1 15 TRBV27 NA CASRLTTLTGGEQYF TGTGCCAGCAGGCTAACGACGCTGACAGGGGGCGAGCAGTACTTC
TRBJ2-7 TRBD1 14 TRBV27 NA CASSLGTGYYEQYF TGTGCCAGCAGCCTCGGGACAGGGTACTACGAGCAGTACTTC
TRBJ2-1 TRBD2 15 TRBV10-3 few CAIRRTSGDYNEQFF TGTGCCATCAGGCGGACTAGCGGGGACTACAATGAGCAGTTCTTC
TRBJ1-1 TRBD1 15 TRBV19 once CASSIHQGGRTEAFF TGTGCCAGTAGTATACATCAGGGGGGTAGGACTGAAGCTTTCTTT
TRBJ2-7 TRBD1 14 TRBV27 NA CASSASGGPYEQYF TGTGCCAGCAGTGCCTCAGGGGGCCCATACGAGCAGTACTTC
TRBJ1-2 TRBD1 17 TRBV7-4 NA CASSLTGPHPTDYGYTF TGTGCCAGCAGCTTGACAGGGCCGCACCCCACTGACTATGGCTACACCTTC
TRBJ1-4 NA 15 TRBV19 few CASSPLVSTNEKLFF TGTGCCAGTAGTCCCCTTGTCTCGACTAATGAAAAACTGTTTTTT
TRBJ1-3 NA 16 TRBV5-1 NA CASSLAPQGSGNTIYF TGCGCCAGCAGCTTGGCCCCACAGGGATCTGGAAACACCATATATTTT
TRBJ1-2 NA 14 TRBV6-5 few CASSPLGGNYGYTF TGTGCCAGCAGCCCCCTGGGGGGTAACTATGGCTACACCTTC
TRBJ1-5 NA 15 TRBV4-1 NA CASSRIQNNNQPQHF TGCGCCAGCAGCCGCATCCAGAATAACAATCAGCCCCAGCATTTT
TRBJ2-3 TRBD1 14 TRBV2 NA CAIGRDRSSDTQYF TGTGCCATCGGCCGGGACAGGAGTTCAGATACGCAGTATTTT
TRBJ2-7 NA 14 TRBV10-1 NA CASSEGRLSYEQYF TGCGCCAGCAGTGAGGGGAGGTTGTCTTACGAGCAGTACTTC
TRBJ1-5 NA 15 TRBV4-1 NA CASSQGWGATQPQHF TGCGCCAGCAGCCAAGGTTGGGGAGCGACTCAGCCCCAGCATTTT
TRBJ1-2 NA 13 TRBV9 NA CASSVGQNYGYTF TGTGCCAGCAGCGTAGGGCAGAACTATGGCTACACCTTC
TRBJ1-2 TRBD1 13 TRBV28 NA CASSSGQSYGYTF TGTGCCAGCAGTTCGGGACAGTCCTATGGCTACACCTTC
TRBJ2-3 NA 13 TRBV19 NA CASSHWESDTQYF TGTGCCAGTAGTCATTGGGAGTCAGATACGCAGTATTTT
TRBJ1-6 NA 13 TRBV12-5 NA CASGRTDNSPLHF TGTGCTAGTGGTCGGACAGATAATTCACCCCTCCACTTT
TRBJ1-1 TRBD1 19 TRBV18 NA CASSPSRDRVVTMNTEAFF TGTGCCAGCTCACCAAGCAGGGACAGGGTGGTAACAATGAACACTGAAGCTTTCTTT
TRBJ1-2 NA 14 TRBV4-1 NA CASSQESITDGYTF TGCGCCAGCAGCCAAGAGAGCATTACGGATGGCTACACCTTC
TRBJ1-2 NA 15 TRBV4-2 NA CASSQELGGASGYTF TGTGCCAGCAGCCAAGAACTGGGTGGGGCGAGTGGCTACACCTTC
TRBJ1-1 NA 17 TRBV5-1 few CASSLVLGRDRNTEAFF TGCGCCAGCAGCTTGGTCCTAGGGAGGGACCGGAACACTGAAGCTTTCTTT
TRBJ2-2 NA 15 TRBV5-1 NA CASSKAGSDTGELFF TGCGCCAGCAGCAAAGCCGGGAGCGATACCGGGGAGCTGTTTTTT
TRBJ2-1 TRBD2 15 TRBV5-1 NA CASSETSGRSTEQFF TGCGCCAGCAGCGAGACTAGCGGGAGGTCTACCGAGCAGTTCTTC
TRBJ1-3 NA 15 TRBV28 NA CASSLISGSGNTIYF TGTGCCAGCAGTTTAATCTCGGGCTCTGGAAACACCATATATTTT
TRBJ2-7 NA 15 TRBV7-2 NA CASSLVAGASYEQYF TGTGCCAGCAGCTTAGTGGCAGGGGCCTCCTACGAGCAGTACTTC
TRBJ1-5 TRBD1 14 TRBV19 NA CASTRDRGNQPQHF TGTGCCAGTACGCGGGACAGGGGCAATCAGCCCCAGCATTTT
TRBJ1-1 NA 9 TRBV11-2 once CASSSGAFF TGTGCCAGCAGCTCCGGGGCTTTCTTT
TRBJ2-3 TRBD2 15 TRBV27 NA CASSTTSGRKDTQYF TGTGCCAGCAGTACCACTAGCGGGAGAAAAGATACGCAGTATTTT
TRBJ1-3 TRBD1 13 TRBV6-5 NA CASTDRASNTIYF TGTGCCAGCACCGACAGGGCCTCAAACACCATATATTTT
TRBJ2-2 NA 16 TRBV19 NA CASSMFEGQNTGELFF TGTGCCAGTAGTATGTTCGAGGGACAGAACACCGGGGAGCTGTTTTTT
TRBJ2-1 TRBD2 17 TRBV28 NA CASSFPLASGKYNEQFF TGTGCCAGCAGTTTCCCTTTGGCTAGCGGGAAGTACAATGAGCAGTTCTTC
TRBJ2-1 TRBD1 15 TRBV11-3 NA CASSDVRDRVREQFF TGTGCCAGCAGCGACGTCCGGGACAGGGTCCGAGAGCAGTTCTTC
TRBJ2-2 TRBD2 15 TRBV2 NA CASRGGLAGPGELFF TGTGCCAGCAGGGGGGGACTAGCGGGGCCCGGGGAGCTGTTTTTT
TRBJ2-3 NA 15 TRBV5-4 NA CASSLASGLHYTQYF TGTGCCAGCAGCTTAGCGAGCGGTTTACATTATACGCAGTATTTT
TRBJ2-1 TRBD2 15 TRBV9 few CASSVASGGLNEQFF TGTGCCAGCAGCGTAGCGTCGGGGGGGCTAAATGAGCAGTTCTTC
TRBJ2-1 NA 13 TRBV12-3/TRBV12-4 NA CASSPRVANEQFF TGTGCCAGCAGTCCCCGGGTCGCAAATGAGCAGTTCTTC
TRBJ1-1 TRBD1 12 TRBV2 NA CASTFDRAEAFF TGTGCCAGCACCTTCGACAGGGCTGAAGCTTTCTTT
TRBJ1-1 NA 13 TRBV7-9 few CASSLDSGTEAFF TGTGCCAGCAGCTTAGATTCGGGGACTGAAGCTTTCTTT
TRBJ1-2 NA 16 TRBV5-4 NA CASSLAKMGQLYGYTF TGTGCCAGCAGCTTGGCCAAAATGGGACAACTCTATGGCTACACCTTC
TRBJ1-6 TRBD1 16 TRBV7-2 NA CASSLFSRGENSPLHF TGTGCCAGCAGCTTATTTTCCAGGGGGGAAAATTCACCCCTCCACTTT
TRBJ2-7 NA 14 TRBV19 NA CASSISDSHYEQYF TGTGCCAGTAGTATTTCGGACAGCCACTACGAGCAGTACTTC
TRBJ2-1 TRBD1 14 TRBV3-1/TRBV3-2 NA CASSVRTGTNEQFF TGTGCCAGCAGCGTCCGGACAGGTACTAATGAGCAGTTCTTC